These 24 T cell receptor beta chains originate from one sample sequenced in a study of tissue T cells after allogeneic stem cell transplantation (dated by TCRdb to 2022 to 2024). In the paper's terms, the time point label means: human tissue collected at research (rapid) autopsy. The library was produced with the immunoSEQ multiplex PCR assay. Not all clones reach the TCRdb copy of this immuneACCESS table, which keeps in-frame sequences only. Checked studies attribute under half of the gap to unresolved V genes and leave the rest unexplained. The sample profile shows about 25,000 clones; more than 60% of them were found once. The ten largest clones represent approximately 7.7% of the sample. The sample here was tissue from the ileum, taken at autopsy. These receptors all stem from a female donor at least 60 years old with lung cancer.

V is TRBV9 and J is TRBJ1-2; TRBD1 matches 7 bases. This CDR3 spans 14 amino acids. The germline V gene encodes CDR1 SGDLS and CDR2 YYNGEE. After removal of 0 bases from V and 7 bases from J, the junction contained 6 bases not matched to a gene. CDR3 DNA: TGTGCCAGCAGCGTAGACCCCCAGGGGGGTGGCTACACCTTC. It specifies CASSVDPQGGGYTF.

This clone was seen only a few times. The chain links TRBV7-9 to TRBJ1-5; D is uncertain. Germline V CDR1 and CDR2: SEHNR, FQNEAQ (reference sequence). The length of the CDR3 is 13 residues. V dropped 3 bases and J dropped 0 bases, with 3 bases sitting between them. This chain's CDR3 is CASSLNSNQPQHF. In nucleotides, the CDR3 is TGTGCCAGCAGCTTGAATAGCAATCAGCCCCAGCATTTT.

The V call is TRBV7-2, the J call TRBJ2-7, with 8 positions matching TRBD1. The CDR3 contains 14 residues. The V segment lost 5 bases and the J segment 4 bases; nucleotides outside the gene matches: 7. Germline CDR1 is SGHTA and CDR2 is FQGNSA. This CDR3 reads CASSTDRGRYEQYF. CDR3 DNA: TGTGCCAGCAGCACCGACAGGGGCCGTTACGAGCAGTACTTC.

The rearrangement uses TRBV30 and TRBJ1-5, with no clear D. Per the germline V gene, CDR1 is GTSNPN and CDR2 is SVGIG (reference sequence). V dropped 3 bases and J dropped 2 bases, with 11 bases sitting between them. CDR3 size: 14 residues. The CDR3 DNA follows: TGTGCCTGGAGCGACCTCGGGGGCAATCAGCCCCAGCATTTT. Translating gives CAWSDLGGNQPQHF. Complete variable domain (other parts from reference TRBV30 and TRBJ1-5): SQTIHQWPATLVQPVGSPLSLECTVEGTSNPNLYWYRQAAGRGLQLLFYSVGIGQISSEVPQNLSASRPQDRQFILSSKKLLLSDSGFYLCAWSDLGGNQPQHFGDGTRLSIL.

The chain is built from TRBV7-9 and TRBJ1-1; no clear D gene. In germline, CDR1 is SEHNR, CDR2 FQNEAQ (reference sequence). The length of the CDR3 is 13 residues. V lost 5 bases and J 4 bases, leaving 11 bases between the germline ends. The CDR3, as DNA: TGTGCCAGCAGCCACTCCGCCAGCACTGAAGCTTTCTTT. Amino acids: CASSHSASTEAFF.

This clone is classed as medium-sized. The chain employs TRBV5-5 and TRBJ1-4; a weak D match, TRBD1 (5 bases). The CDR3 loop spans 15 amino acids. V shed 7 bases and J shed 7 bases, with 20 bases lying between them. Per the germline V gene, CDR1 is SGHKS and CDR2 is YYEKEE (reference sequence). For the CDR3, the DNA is TGTGCCAGCTATAGTACTCAGGGAGCGAGTGAAAAACTGTTTTTT. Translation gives CASYSTQGASEKLFF.

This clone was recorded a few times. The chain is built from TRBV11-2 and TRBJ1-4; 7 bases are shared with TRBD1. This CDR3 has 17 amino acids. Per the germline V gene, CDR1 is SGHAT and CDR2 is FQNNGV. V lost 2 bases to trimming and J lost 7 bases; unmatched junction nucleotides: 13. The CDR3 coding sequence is TGTGCCAGCAGCTTAATAGGGACAGTCCCCCAGGGTGAAAAACTGTTTTTT. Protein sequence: CASSLIGTVPQGEKLFF.

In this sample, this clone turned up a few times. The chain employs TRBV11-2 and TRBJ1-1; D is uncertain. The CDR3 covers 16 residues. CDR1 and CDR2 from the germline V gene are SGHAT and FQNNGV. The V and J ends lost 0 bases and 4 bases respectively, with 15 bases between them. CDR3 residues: CASSLDGHGGITEAFF. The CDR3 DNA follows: TGTGCCAGCAGCTTAGATGGCCACGGCGGGATCACTGAAGCTTTCTTT. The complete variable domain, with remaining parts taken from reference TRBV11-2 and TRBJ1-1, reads EAGVAQSPRYKIIEKRQSVAFWCNPISGHATLYWYQQILGQGPKLLIQFQNNGVVDDSQLPKDRFSAERLKGVDSTLKIQPAKLEDSAVYLCASSLDGHGGITEAFFGQGTRLTVV.

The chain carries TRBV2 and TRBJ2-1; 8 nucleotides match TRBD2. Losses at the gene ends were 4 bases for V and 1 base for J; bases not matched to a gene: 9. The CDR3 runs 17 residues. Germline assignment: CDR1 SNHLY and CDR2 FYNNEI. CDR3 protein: CASSAPRLARSYNEQFF. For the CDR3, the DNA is TGTGCCAGCAGTGCCCCCCGACTAGCGAGATCCTACAATGAGCAGTTCTTC.

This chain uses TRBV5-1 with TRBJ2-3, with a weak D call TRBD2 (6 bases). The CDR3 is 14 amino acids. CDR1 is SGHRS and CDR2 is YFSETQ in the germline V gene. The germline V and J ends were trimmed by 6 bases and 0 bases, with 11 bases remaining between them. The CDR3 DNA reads TGCGCCAGCACCCCCGGGACTAGCACAGATACGCAGTATTTT. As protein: CASTPGTSTDTQYF.

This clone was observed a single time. CDR3 amino acids: CASSALGPTTYNEQFF. DNA for the CDR3: TGTGCCAGCAGCGCTTTGGGCCCAACCACCTACAATGAGCAGTTCTTC. V gene TRBV9 combines with J gene TRBJ2-1; D not resolved. Germline V gives CDR1 SGDLS, CDR2 YYNGEE. V was pared by 3 bases and J by 2 bases, with 15 bases between. CDR3 length: 16 residues.

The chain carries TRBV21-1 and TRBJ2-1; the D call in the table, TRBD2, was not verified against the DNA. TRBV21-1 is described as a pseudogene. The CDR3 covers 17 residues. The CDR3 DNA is TGTGCCAGCAGCAAAGGGACTAGCGGGGGGCATTACAATGAGCAGTTCTTC. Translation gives CASSKGTSGGHYNEQFF.

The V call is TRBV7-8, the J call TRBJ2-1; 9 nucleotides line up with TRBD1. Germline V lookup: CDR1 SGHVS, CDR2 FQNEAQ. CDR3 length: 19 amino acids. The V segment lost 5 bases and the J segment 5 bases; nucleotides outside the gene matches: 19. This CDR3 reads CASSISSFSGTGRNNEQFF. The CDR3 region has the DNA TGTGCCAGCAGCATTTCGTCCTTCTCCGGGACAGGGCGAAACAATGAGCAGTTCTTC.

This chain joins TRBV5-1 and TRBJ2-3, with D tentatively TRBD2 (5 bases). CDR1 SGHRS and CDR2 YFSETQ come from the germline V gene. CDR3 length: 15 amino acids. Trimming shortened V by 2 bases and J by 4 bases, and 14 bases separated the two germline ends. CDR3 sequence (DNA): TGCGCCAGCAGCTTTAGGCCGGAGGCCGCAGATACGCAGTATTTT. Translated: CASSFRPEAADTQYF. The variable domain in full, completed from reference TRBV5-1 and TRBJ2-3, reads KAGVTQTPRYLIKTRGQQVTLSCSPISGHRSVSWYQQTPGQGLQFLFEYFSETQRNKGNFPGRFSGRQFSNSRSEMNVSTLELGDSALYLCASSFRPEAADTQYFGPGTRLTVL.

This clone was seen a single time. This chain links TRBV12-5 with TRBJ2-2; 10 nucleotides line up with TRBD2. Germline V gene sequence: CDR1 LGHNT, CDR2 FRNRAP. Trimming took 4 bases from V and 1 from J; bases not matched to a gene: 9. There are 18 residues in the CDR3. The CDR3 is CASGYPGTSALNTGELFF. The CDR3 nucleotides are TGTGCTAGTGGTTATCCCGGGACTAGCGCGTTGAACACCGGGGAGCTGTTTTTT.

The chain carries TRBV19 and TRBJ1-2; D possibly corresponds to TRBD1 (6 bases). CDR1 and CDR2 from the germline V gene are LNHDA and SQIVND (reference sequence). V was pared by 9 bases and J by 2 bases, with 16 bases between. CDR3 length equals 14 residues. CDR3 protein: CASSRGQINYGYTF. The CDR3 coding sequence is TGTGCCAGCTCCCGGGGGCAGATAAACTATGGCTACACCTTC.

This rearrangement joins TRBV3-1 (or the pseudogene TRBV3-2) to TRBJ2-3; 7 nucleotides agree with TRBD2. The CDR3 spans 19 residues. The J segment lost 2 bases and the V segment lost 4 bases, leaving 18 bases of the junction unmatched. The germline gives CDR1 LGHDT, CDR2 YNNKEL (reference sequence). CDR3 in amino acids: CASSPTGGSGRGFTDTQYF. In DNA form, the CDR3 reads TGTGCCAGCAGCCCGACCGGGGGTTCCGGGCGGGGGTTCACAGATACGCAGTATTTT.

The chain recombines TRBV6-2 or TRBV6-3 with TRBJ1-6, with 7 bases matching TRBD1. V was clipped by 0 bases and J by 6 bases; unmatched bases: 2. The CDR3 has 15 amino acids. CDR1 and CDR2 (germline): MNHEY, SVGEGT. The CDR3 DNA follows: TGTGCCAGCAGTTACTCGGGACAGCGTAATTCACCCCTCCACTTT. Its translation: CASSYSGQRNSPLHF.

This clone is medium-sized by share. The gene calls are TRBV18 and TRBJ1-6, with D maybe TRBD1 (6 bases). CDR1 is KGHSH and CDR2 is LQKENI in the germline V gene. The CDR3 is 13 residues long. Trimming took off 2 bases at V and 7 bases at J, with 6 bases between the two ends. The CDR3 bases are TGTGCCAGCTCACCAGGACAGAATTCACCCCTCCACTTT. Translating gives CASSPGQNSPLHF.

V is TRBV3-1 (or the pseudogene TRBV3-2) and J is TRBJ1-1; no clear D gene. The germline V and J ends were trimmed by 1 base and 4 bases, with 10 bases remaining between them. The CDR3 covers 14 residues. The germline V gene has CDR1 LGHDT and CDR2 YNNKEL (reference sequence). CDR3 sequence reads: CASSQAWLGTEAFF. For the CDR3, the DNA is TGTGCCAGCAGCCAAGCATGGCTGGGCACTGAAGCTTTCTTT.

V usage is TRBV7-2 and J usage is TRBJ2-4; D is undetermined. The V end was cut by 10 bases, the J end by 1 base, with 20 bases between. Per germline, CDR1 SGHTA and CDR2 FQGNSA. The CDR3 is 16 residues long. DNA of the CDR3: TGTGCCACCTCGACTTTGGGGATTGGTGCCAAAAACATTCAGTACTTC. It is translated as CATSTLGIGAKNIQYF.

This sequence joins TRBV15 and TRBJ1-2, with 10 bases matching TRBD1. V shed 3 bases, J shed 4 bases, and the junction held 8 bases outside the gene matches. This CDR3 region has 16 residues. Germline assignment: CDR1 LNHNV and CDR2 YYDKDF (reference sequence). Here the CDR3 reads CATSSRQGQGFYGYTF. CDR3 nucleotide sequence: TGTGCCACCAGCAGCAGACAGGGACAGGGGTTCTATGGCTACACCTTC.

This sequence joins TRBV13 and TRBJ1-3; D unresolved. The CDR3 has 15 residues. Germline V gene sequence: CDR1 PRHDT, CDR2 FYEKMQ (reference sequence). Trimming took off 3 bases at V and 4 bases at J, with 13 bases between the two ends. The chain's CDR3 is CASSFAWQSGNTIYF. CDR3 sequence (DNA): TGTGCCAGCAGCTTCGCCTGGCAATCGGGAAACACCATATATTTT.

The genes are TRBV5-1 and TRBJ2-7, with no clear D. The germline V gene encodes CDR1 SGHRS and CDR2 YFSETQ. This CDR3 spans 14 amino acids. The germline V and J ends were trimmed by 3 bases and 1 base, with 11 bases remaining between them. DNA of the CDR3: TGCGCCAGCAGCTACAGTACAGCGTCCTACGAGCAGTACTTC. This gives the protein CASSYSTASYEQYF.